This record concerns one T cell receptor beta chain sequence. This clone's antigen is unknown. A read error is likely, as this CDR3 ends without the conserved phenylalanine or tryptophan. Receptors were amplified or captured by 5' RACE. TCRdb names Illumina HiSeq 2000 as the instrument used. A universal primer binding site was added through template switching, and the final cDNA carried a unique molecular identifier so that TCR cDNA molecules could be counted accurately. Specific primers in the conserved constant-segment region were used to synthesize first-strand cDNA for the TCR alpha and beta chains. Each cDNA library was double barcoded, with a SMART-Mk sample barcode plus Illumina barcodes, to control for contamination. TruSeq adapter sequences and Illumina sample barcodes were added in two successive PCR steps. Sequencing of the TCR alpha and beta cDNA libraries was done on the Illumina HiSeq platform using custom primers. In the authors' own workflow: Unique molecular identifiers were extracted from raw reads with MiGEC, and CDR3 positions were determined with MiXCR. For each individual, recombination models were inferred using an EM algorithm with the repgenHMM and IGoR tools. Shared clonotype analysis was performed with the tcR package in R, normalizing sharing by the product of cloneset sizes. To study raw recombination free of thymic and clonal selection effects, out-of-frame nonproductive sequences were analyzed. TCRdb ran its own pipeline on the public reads, namely fastp trimming at Q25 and MiXCR clone calling, and kept in-frame beta chains. Rows merge per CDR3 protein into single entries with the most common DNA and genes. TCRdb, not the authors, supplied the V and J calls. This sample is represented by about 500,000 distinct CDR3 sequences; around 15% of them were singletons. The top ten clones comprise approximately 1% of the sample.

The data originate from a study of identical twins (dated by TCRdb to the mid-2010s). Describing the broader study: To test whether fetal clonotypes persist, the study used deep sequencing on TCR alpha and beta repertoires from monozygotic twins, unrelated adults of various ages, and cord blood. To rule out contamination, replicate twin experiments were performed at different times with different library preparation protocols.

Only healthy Caucasian donors were included. Three pairs of female monozygotic twins, all aged about 18 to 30 years, made up the twin cohort. CD4+ and CD8+ T cell populations were isolated with positive isolation kits from Invitrogen. The study at large found these results: Conclusions relied on cross-sectional statistical analysis, since the same donors could not be followed over many years. In monozygotic twins, out-of-frame TCR alpha sharing was systematically underestimated by recombination models, although the models agreed with sharing between unrelated individuals. Abundant cord blood beta clonotypes carried fewer insertions; young adult naive repertoires showed a weaker similar trend, while memory repertoires showed none. Invariant T cells such as MAIT and iNKT could partly confound zero-insertion analyses, although diverse VJ usage argued against such confounding for most clonotypes. Compared with coincidental sharing between unrelated individuals, out-of-frame TCR alpha sequences shared between twins showed an excess of sequences with low generation probability. A weaker excess of twin sharing was found in beta out-of-frame sequences because the signal-to-noise ratio was lowered by fewer shared sequences.

V and J lose 0 bases and 5 bases, and a span of 9 bases separates them. Including both end residues, the CDR3 is 13 amino acids long. The kept DNA is CDR3 alone, 39 bases in frame from the first base. Looking up the germline V gene yields CDR1 SGHRS and CDR2 YFSETQ. This sample also belongs to another study, concerning yellow fever vaccine responses in identical twins. That second publication adds: According to the authors, the vaccine-induced T cell response in identical twins seemed to be partly convergent and partly specific to each individual. The study precisely tracked vaccine-responding T cell clones in identical twins.

Recombination linked TRBV5-1 to TRBJ2-7, with the D gene tentatively TRBD1 or TRBD2, based on 5 matching bases in each. The sample taken for sequencing was CD4+ T cells sorted from blood. The TCR comes from a woman between 18 and 29 years old in good health. CDR3 region: CASSLERGDEQYL. The DNA sequence follows: TGCGCCAGCAGCTTGGAAAGGGGAGACGAGCAGTACTTA.